The clone carrying this TCR beta chain has only one observation. The data stem from a study of T cell changes during pregnancy in multiple sclerosis. V lost 4 bases to trimming and J lost 2 bases; unmatched junction nucleotides: 17. The CDR3 consists of 20 residues. CDR1 and CDR2 from the germline V gene are ENHRY and SYGVKD. The repertoire was sequenced with immunoSEQ multiplex PCR; TCRdb's copy has only in-frame clones and lacks some. This sample has around 100,000 clones, with 92% found just once. This sequence was found in a female donor with multiple sclerosis, enrolled in a pregnancy study. The V and J genes are TRBV10-3 and TRBJ2-2; the match to TRBD1 covers 9 bases. The material sequenced was peripheral blood, taken after pregnancy. The CDR3 sequence: CAISAASTGQGRENTGELFF. DNA of the CDR3: TGTGCCATCAGTGCAGCGTCCACGGGACAGGGTAGGGAAAACACCGGGGAGCTGTTTTTT.